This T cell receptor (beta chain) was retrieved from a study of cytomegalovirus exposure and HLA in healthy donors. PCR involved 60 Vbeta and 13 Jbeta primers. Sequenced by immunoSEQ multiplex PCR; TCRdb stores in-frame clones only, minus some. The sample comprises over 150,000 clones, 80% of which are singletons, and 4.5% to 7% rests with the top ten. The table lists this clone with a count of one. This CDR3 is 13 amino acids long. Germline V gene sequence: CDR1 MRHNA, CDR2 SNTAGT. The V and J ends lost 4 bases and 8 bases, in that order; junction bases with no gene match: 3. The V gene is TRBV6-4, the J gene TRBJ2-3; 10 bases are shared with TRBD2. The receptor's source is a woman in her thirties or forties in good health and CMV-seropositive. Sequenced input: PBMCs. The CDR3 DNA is TGTGCCAGCAGTGTAGCGGGAGGCGCTACGCAGTATTTT. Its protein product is CASSVAGGATQYF.